This T cell receptor (beta chain) comes out of a study of cytomegalovirus exposure and HLA in healthy donors. About the study: Unique TCR beta sequences numbering fewer than 130 million came from around 180 million T cells in an earlier analysis.

Overall study results and limits: The authors listed around 150 TCR beta chains as cytomegalovirus-associated. What a later analysis reportedly showed was that an Asian-associated ancestry cluster had fewer N-insertions than the roughly 700-donor mean.

A note on this clone: The antigen remains undetermined.

PCR used 60 Vbeta primers and 13 Jbeta primers. The protocol was immunoSEQ multiplex PCR, while the TCRdb copy is restricted to in-frame clones and leaves out a portion. The top ten clones hold about 9.4% of a sample with 100,000 or so clones, approximately 72% of them seen once. Trimming took off 6 bases at V and 0 bases at J, with 9 bases between the two ends. The CDR3 is 13 amino acids. CDR1 and CDR2 from the germline V gene are SQVTM and ANQGSEA. The sequence came from a young man in good health and CMV-seropositive. Sequenced sample: PBMCs. The chain combines TRBV29-1 with TRBJ2-1; a possible D gene is TRBD1 (5 bases). The CDR3: CSVGQSSYNEQFF. CDR3 DNA: TGCAGCGTCGGACAAAGCTCCTACAATGAGCAGTTCTTC.